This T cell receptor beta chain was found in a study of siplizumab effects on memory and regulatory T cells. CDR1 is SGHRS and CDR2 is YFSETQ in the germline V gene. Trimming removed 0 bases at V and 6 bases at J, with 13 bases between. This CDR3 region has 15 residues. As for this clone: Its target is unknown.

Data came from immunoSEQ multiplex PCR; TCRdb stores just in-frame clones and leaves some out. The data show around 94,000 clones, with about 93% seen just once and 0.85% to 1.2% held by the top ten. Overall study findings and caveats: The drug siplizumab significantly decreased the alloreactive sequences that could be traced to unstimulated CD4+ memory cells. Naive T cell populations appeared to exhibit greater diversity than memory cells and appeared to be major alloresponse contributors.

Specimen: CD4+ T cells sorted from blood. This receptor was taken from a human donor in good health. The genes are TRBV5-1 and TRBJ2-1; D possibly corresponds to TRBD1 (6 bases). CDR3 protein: CASSLVLSGANEQFF. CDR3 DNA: TGCGCCAGCAGCTTGGTTCTCTCAGGGGCCAATGAGCAGTTCTTC.